This T cell receptor beta chain was captured in a study of blood T cells in healthy people across ages (dated by TCRdb to the mid-2010s). General notes on the study: In model experiments, template switching captured roughly one uniquely barcoded TCR beta cDNA molecule for every two T cells. Using deep sequencing normalized with unique cDNA molecular identifiers, the study measured how TCR beta repertoire diversity changes with age. The donors were split into four age groups: young (average 16 years), middle-aged (about 40), aged (62) and long-lived (approximately 89). To avoid experimental bias, donors of different ages were spread randomly across the sequencing lanes. The study analyzed two additional independent replicas of 1 million unique cDNA reads from the same blood draw for two donors, one aged 18 to 29 and one aged 80 or older.

Library preparation used 5' RACE. Instrument on record: Illumina HiSeq 2500. A second PCR of roughly 7 to 11 cycles was performed with a sample-barcoded 5' primer and a J-beta primer mix. Each TCR beta cDNA molecule received a unique molecular identifier from a template-switch 5' adaptor carrying 12 random nucleotides. At least 2.5 million CDR3-containing paired-end reads were obtained from each sample. The Mint cDNA synthesis kit, primed by a TRBC-specific oligonucleotide, was used to synthesize first-strand cDNA from all RNA. All cDNA was treated with uracil-DNA glycosylase and then went through a first 18-cycle PCR with the universal primers M1SS and BC2_uni_R. Per the original workflow: For normalization, 1 million high-quality reads were randomly selected from each sample, with every read carrying a distinct molecular identifier. Reads with shared molecular identifiers were discarded instead of being binned into consensus sequences. MiTCR, set to a Q25 quality threshold and the strictest error-elimination algorithm, was used for CDR3 identification, clonotype clustering and error correction. A nonparametric unseen species model with Euler transformation was used to estimate lower-bound total TCR beta diversity. TCRdb itself trimmed the public reads at Q25 with fastp, ran MiXCR and retained productive beta chains. Entries are consolidated by CDR3 protein sequence, retaining the most common genes and DNA. These V and J calls are TCRdb output, not the study's own analysis. The sample contains 1.4 million or so distinct CDR3 sequences, roughly two fifths of them found a single time. 4% of the sample belongs to the ten largest clones.

The CDR3 holds 12 amino acids from the cysteine to the phenylalanine. Kept here is only the CDR3 DNA, which spans 36 bases and is read in frame from base 1. V is clipped by 5 bases and J by 10 bases, and the sequence between their germline boundaries is 12 bases long. In the germline V gene, CDR1 corresponds to SGHVS and CDR2 to FQNEAQ. The full study reports these points: Total diversity estimates from one million sequenced T cells were considered lower bounds and underestimates. Donor CMV infection status was unknown, potentially confounding age-related changes in expanded clonotypes. As age increased, observed TCR beta diversity per million T cells dropped in a roughly linear way, and a significant reduction was already evident by age around 41. Observed TCR beta diversity correlated strongly with the percentage of naive T cells measured by flow cytometry. Bulk unsorted PBMC profiling prevented conclusive comparison of naive and antigen-experienced compartments. Compared with the aged group, more naive CD4+ T cells, fewer expanded clones and increased TCR diversity were shown by the long-lived group, suggesting age selection.

The donors were 40 or so Caucasian individuals from Russia, aged about 6 to 95 years, who were systemically healthy. Each donor gave 8 to 10 milliliters of peripheral blood, drawn into EDTA-treated Vacutainer tubes. Ficoll-Paque density-gradient centrifugation was used to isolate PBMCs, with at least 6.5 million per sample. Total RNA, at least 6 micrograms per sample, was extracted from PBMCs with Trizol reagent. For every donor, an aliquot of PBMCs went through flow cytometry to measure the percentages of naive CD45RAhigh/CD27high T cells. In the case of this clonotype: The target of this receptor is not known. No much larger clonotype is one base removed from it; base qualities were not supplied.

This sequence originates from a woman aged 18-30 years in good health. Sequences were obtained from blood. The rearrangement combines TRBV7-8 with TRBJ2-1, with the D assignment possibly TRBD1 or TRBD2, given 5 matching bases for each. The nucleotide sequence reads as follows: TGTGCCAGCAGCCCGATAGGGGAGGAGCAGTTCTTC. Translated, this gives CASSPIGEEQFF.